The source of this TCR beta chain is a study of cytomegalovirus exposure and HLA in healthy donors. Overall study results and limits: TCR beta sequences reportedly predicted the HLA-A and HLA-B alleles of most subjects accurately. The study found most TCR sequences rare, yet found some public TCRs in many donors.

Germline V gives CDR1 MNHNY, CDR2 SVGAGI (reference sequence). The CDR3 length is 14 residues. V lost 6 bases to trimming and J lost 11 bases, with 22 bases between them. This clone was seen only once. Its antigen is still unknown. The primer mix had 60 Vbeta and 13 Jbeta primers. Here immunoSEQ multiplex PCR was the method, and the copy in TCRdb shows in-frame clones only, minus some. This table has more than 140,000 clones, 75% appearing once. The sequencing input was PBMCs. The chain has TRBV6-6 and TRBJ1-1, with unresolved D. The origin of this receptor is a middle-aged man in good health and CMV-seronegative. CDR3 residues: CASRQDFSQTGAFF. In nucleotides, the CDR3 is TGTGCCAGCAGGCAAGACTTTTCCCAGACTGGGGCTTTCTTT.